This is a list of T cell receptor beta chains from one sample in a study of blood T cell repertoires in COVID-19. Measured with immunoSEQ multiplex PCR; TCRdb has only the in-frame clones, and not every one. The table records about 110,000 clones, around 90% of them present only once. The sequenced material came from peripheral blood. These receptor sequences come from a human donor in a cohort sampled during active COVID-19. Both conserved end residues are part of each CDR3. The D gene is left open where the match is weak. The size entry is marked missing in some rows and otherwise reads once, few, many or a size class.

size: -; V: TRBV28; D: -; J: TRBJ1-2; CDR3: CASSTSFYYGYTF; DNA: TGTGCCAGCAGTACCAGTTTCTACTATGGCTACACCTTC
size: few; V: TRBV27; D: TRBD1; J: TRBJ1-2; CDR3: CASSFNRGTYGYTF; DNA: TGTGCCAGCAGTTTTAACAGGGGGACCTATGGCTACACCTTC
size: -; V: TRBV7-7; D: -; J: TRBJ2-2; CDR3: CASSLSGGAGTGELFF; DNA: TGTGCTAGCAGCTTGTCTGGGGGCGCAGGGACCGGGGAGCTGTTTTTT
size: -; V: TRBV30; D: -; J: TRBJ1-3; CDR3: CAWRAGAGNTIYF; DNA: TGTGCCTGGAGGGCCGGGGCTGGAAACACCATATATTTT
size: -; V: TRBV9; D: TRBD1; J: TRBJ1-4; CDR3: CASSVGVGQGGEKLFF; DNA: TGTGCCAGCAGCGTAGGTGTAGGACAGGGTGGGGAAAAACTGTTTTTT
size: -; V: TRBV6-5; D: TRBD2; J: TRBJ2-7; CDR3: CASSSGLVPDTYF; DNA: TGTGCCAGCAGTTCGGGACTAGTCCCGGATACGTACTTC
size: -; V: TRBV5-4; D: TRBD1; J: TRBJ1-1; CDR3: CASSSLTGSNTEAFF; DNA: TGTGCCAGCAGCTCTTTGACAGGGTCGAACACTGAAGCTTTCTTT
size: -; V: TRBV5-1; D: -; J: TRBJ1-3; CDR3: CASSLDLPHSGNTIYF; DNA: TGCGCCAGCAGCTTGGACCTACCCCACTCTGGAAACACCATATATTTT
size: -; V: TRBV2; D: -; J: TRBJ2-7; CDR3: CASSEKTRYEQYF; DNA: TGTGCCAGCAGTGAAAAGACTCGATACGAGCAGTACTTC
size: -; V: TRBV11-2; D: -; J: TRBJ2-7; CDR3: CASSLDQGLHEQYF; DNA: TGTGCCAGCAGCTTAGACCAGGGGCTCCACGAGCAGTACTTC
size: -; V: TRBV7-3; D: -; J: TRBJ1-1; CDR3: CASSLNSGTEAFF; DNA: TGTGCCAGCAGCTTAAATTCGGGGACTGAAGCTTTCTTT
size: -; V: TRBV7-4; D: -; J: TRBJ1-4; CDR3: CASSLVSGKARSANEKLFF; DNA: TGTGCCAGCAGCTTAGTATCAGGCAAGGCCCGCAGTGCTAATGAAAAACTGTTTTTT
size: -; V: TRBV10-3; D: -; J: TRBJ1-4; CDR3: CAISETALWEKLFF; DNA: TGTGCCATCAGTGAAACAGCCCTATGGGAAAAACTGTTTTTT
size: -; V: TRBV19; D: -; J: TRBJ2-1; CDR3: CASRGLLQAYNEQFF; DNA: TGTGCCAGTAGAGGACTACTGCAGGCCTACAATGAGCAGTTCTTC
size: -; V: TRBV5-1; D: -; J: TRBJ2-1; CDR3: CASSRADTYNEQFF; DNA: TGCGCCAGCAGCCGGGCGGACACTTACAATGAGCAGTTCTTC
size: few; V: TRBV12-3/TRBV12-4; D: TRBD1; J: TRBJ2-5; CDR3: CASRQGTQETQYF; DNA: TGTGCCAGCAGACAGGGGACACAAGAGACCCAGTACTTC
size: -; V: TRBV9; D: -; J: TRBJ1-1; CDR3: CASSFIQGNTEAFF; DNA: TGTGCCAGCAGCTTCATCCAGGGGAACACTGAAGCTTTCTTT
size: -; V: TRBV12-5; D: -; J: TRBJ1-4; CDR3: CASGLRGMVSNEKLFF; DNA: TGTGCTAGTGGTTTGCGGGGAATGGTATCTAATGAAAAACTGTTTTTT
size: -; V: TRBV30; D: -; J: TRBJ2-7; CDR3: CAWSRDDRQNGYF; DNA: TGTGCCTGGAGCCGTGATGACAGACAAAACGGGTACTTC
size: -; V: TRBV5-1; D: -; J: TRBJ2-6; CDR3: CASYRDTSSGANVLTF; DNA: TGCGCCAGCTACCGGGACACAAGCTCTGGGGCCAACGTCCTGACTTTC
size: -; V: TRBV7-3; D: -; J: TRBJ2-2; CDR3: CASSLMEGMGELFF; DNA: TGTGCCAGCAGCTTAATGGAGGGGATGGGGGAGCTGTTTTTT
size: -; V: TRBV27; D: -; J: TRBJ1-4; CDR3: CASSRRAGLFGEKLFF; DNA: TGTGCCAGCAGCCGCCGAGCGGGGCTATTCGGTGAAAAACTGTTTTTT
size: -; V: TRBV5-4; D: TRBD2; J: TRBJ2-1; CDR3: CASSSPGGGRPRNEQFF; DNA: TGTGCCAGCAGCTCCCCCGGGGGCGGGAGGCCGCGGAATGAGCAGTTCTTC
size: -; V: TRBV2; D: -; J: TRBJ2-3; CDR3: CASSVGGLLDTQYF; DNA: TGTGCCAGCAGTGTGGGTGGACTCTTAGATACGCAGTATTTT
size: -; V: TRBV27; D: TRBD2; J: TRBJ2-5; CDR3: CASSSREREFGTQYF; DNA: TGTGCCAGCAGTTCCCGAGAGCGGGAGTTTGGGACCCAGTACTTC
size: -; V: TRBV18; D: TRBD1; J: TRBJ1-2; CDR3: CASSKDRDVYGYTF; DNA: TGTGCCAGCTCAAAGGACAGGGATGTCTATGGCTACACCTTC
size: -; V: TRBV18; D: -; J: TRBJ2-2; CDR3: CASSPAQVVGELFF; DNA: TGTGCCAGCTCACCAGCACAGGTGGTCGGGGAGCTGTTTTTT
size: -; V: TRBV7-8; D: -; J: TRBJ2-3; CDR3: CASSLRTGLSTDTQYF; DNA: TGTGCCAGCAGCTTACGGACGGGGTTAAGCACAGATACGCAGTATTTT
size: -; V: TRBV2; D: -; J: TRBJ2-7; CDR3: CASSVDRSSYEQYF; DNA: TGTGCCAGCAGTGTTGACAGGAGCTCCTACGAGCAGTACTTC
size: -; V: TRBV6-5; D: TRBD2; J: TRBJ2-2; CDR3: CASSYSSGGNTGELFF; DNA: TGTGCCAGCAGTTACTCGAGCGGGGGGAACACCGGGGAGCTGTTTTTT
size: -; V: TRBV7-2; D: -; J: TRBJ1-6; CDR3: CASSSTGTPNSPLHF; DNA: TGTGCCAGCAGCTCGACCGGGACACCAAATTCACCCCTCCACTTT
size: -; V: TRBV28; D: -; J: TRBJ2-7; CDR3: CASSPSRVPYEQYF; DNA: TGTGCCAGCAGCCCCTCTAGAGTTCCCTACGAGCAGTACTTC
size: -; V: TRBV6-5; D: -; J: TRBJ2-7; CDR3: CASMVLTGSYEQYF; DNA: TGTGCCAGCATGGTCTTAACGGGCTCCTACGAGCAGTACTTC
size: -; V: TRBV25-1; D: TRBD1; J: TRBJ2-7; CDR3: CASSETTGERSYEQYF; DNA: TGTGCCAGCAGTGAGACTACAGGGGAGCGGTCCTACGAGCAGTACTTC
size: -; V: TRBV20-1; D: -; J: TRBJ2-1; CDR3: CSAARSEEQFF; DNA: TGCAGTGCTGCCAGATCGGAGGAGCAGTTCTTC
size: -; V: TRBV2; D: -; J: TRBJ2-2; CDR3: CASSPSLGNTGELFF; DNA: TGTGCCAGCAGCCCTAGCTTGGGGAACACCGGGGAGCTGTTTTTT
size: -; V: TRBV9; D: -; J: TRBJ2-5; CDR3: CASSAAYRDGETQYF; DNA: TGTGCCAGCAGCGCCGCTTACAGGGACGGAGAGACCCAGTACTTC
size: -; V: TRBV24-1; D: -; J: TRBJ2-7; CDR3: CATSDSKPGSQIYEQYF; DNA: TGTGCCACCAGTGATTCGAAGCCGGGGTCCCAGATCTACGAGCAGTACTTC
size: -; V: TRBV6-5; D: TRBD2; J: TRBJ2-7; CDR3: CASRLLAGVGYEQYF; DNA: TGTGCCAGCAGACTATTAGCGGGGGTGGGCTACGAGCAGTACTTC
size: -; V: TRBV19; D: -; J: TRBJ1-1; CDR3: CASTLRTGLDTEAFF; DNA: TGTGCCAGTACCCTAAGAACAGGGTTGGACACTGAAGCTTTCTTT
size: -; V: TRBV6-5; D: -; J: TRBJ1-1; CDR3: CASSYSDRGTEAFF; DNA: TGTGCCAGCAGTTATTCCGACCGGGGGACTGAAGCTTTCTTT
size: -; V: TRBV6-1; D: -; J: TRBJ1-6; CDR3: CASSEFLPGSSPLHF; DNA: TGTGCCAGCAGTGAATTTCTACCGGGTAGTTCACCCCTCCACTTT
size: once; V: TRBV13; D: TRBD1; J: TRBJ1-1; CDR3: CASVGQGRNPGNTEAFF; DNA: TGTGCCAGCGTCGGACAGGGGAGAAATCCTGGGAACACTGAAGCTTTCTTT
size: -; V: TRBV2; D: TRBD1; J: TRBJ2-3; CDR3: CASSGGTGSTDTQYF; DNA: TGTGCCAGCAGTGGTGGGACAGGGAGCACAGATACGCAGTATTTT
size: -; V: TRBV19; D: TRBD1; J: TRBJ1-5; CDR3: CASSPQGMDNQPQHF; DNA: TGTGCCAGTAGTCCACAGGGGATGGACAATCAGCCCCAGCATTTT
size: -; V: TRBV6-6; D: -; J: TRBJ2-7; CDR3: CASSEGGPSYEQYF; DNA: TGTGCCAGCAGTGAGGGGGGGCCGTCCTACGAGCAGTACTTC
size: -; V: TRBV19; D: TRBD1; J: TRBJ2-7; CDR3: CASMGQNYEQYF; DNA: TGTGCCAGTATGGGACAGAACTACGAGCAGTACTTC
size: -; V: TRBV24-1; D: TRBD1; J: TRBJ2-1; CDR3: CATSGGQGADEQFF; DNA: TGTGCCACCTCCGGAGGACAGGGGGCGGATGAGCAGTTCTTC